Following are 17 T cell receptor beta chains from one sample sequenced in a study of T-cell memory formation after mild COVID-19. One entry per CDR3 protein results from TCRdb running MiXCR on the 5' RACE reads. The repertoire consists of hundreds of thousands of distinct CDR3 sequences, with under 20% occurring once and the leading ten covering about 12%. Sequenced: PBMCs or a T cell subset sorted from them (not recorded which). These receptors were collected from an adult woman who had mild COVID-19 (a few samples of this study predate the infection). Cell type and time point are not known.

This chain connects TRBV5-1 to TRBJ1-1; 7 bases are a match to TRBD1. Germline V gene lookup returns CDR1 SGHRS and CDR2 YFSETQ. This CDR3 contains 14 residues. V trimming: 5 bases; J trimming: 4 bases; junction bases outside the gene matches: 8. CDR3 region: CASRSDRSFTEAFF. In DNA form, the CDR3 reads TGCGCCAGCAGATCGGACAGGTCTTTCACTGAAGCTTTCTTT.

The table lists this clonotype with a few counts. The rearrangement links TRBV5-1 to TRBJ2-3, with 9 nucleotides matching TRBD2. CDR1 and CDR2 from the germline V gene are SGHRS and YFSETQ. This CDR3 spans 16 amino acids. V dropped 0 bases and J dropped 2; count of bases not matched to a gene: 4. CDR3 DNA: TGCGCCAGCAGCTTGGCAAGCGGGGGGCCCACAGATACGCAGTATTTT. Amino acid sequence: CASSLASGGPTDTQYF.

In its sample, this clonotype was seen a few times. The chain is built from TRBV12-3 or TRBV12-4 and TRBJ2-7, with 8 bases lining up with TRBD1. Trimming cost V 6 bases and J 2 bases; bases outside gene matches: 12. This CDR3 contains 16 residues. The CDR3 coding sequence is TGTGCCAGCAGCCCCCTGGACAGGGAGGACCCCTACGAGCAGTACTTC. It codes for CASSPLDREDPYEQYF.

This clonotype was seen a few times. Written as DNA, the CDR3 is TGTGCCAGCAGTTACGAGTGGGGAGTACCCTACGAGCAGTACTTC. It specifies CASSYEWGVPYEQYF. V usage is TRBV6-2 or TRBV6-3 and J usage is TRBJ2-7, with D possibly TRBD2 on 5 matching bases. CDR3 size: 15 residues. CDR1 is MNHEY, CDR2 SVGEGT, per germline. Trimming cost V 2 bases and J 2 bases, with 13 bases left between them.

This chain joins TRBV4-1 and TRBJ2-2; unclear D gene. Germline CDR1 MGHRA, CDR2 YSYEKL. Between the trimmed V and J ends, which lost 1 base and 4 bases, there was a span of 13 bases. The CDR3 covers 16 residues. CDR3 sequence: CASSQVQTSLTGELFF. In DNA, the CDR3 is TGCGCCAGCAGCCAAGTCCAGACATCACTCACCGGGGAGCTGTTTTTT.

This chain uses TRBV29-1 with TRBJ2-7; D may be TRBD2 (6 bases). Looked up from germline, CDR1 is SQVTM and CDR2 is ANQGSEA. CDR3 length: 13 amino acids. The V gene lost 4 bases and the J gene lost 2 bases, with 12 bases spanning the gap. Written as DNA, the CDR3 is TGCAGCGTTGGAGGCGGGAACACCTACGAGCAGTACTTC. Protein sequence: CSVGGGNTYEQYF.

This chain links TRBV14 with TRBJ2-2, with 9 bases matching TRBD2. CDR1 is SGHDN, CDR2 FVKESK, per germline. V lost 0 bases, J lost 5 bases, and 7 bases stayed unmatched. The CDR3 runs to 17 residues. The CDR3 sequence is CASSQDWLAGETGELFF. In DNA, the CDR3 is TGTGCCAGCAGCCAAGATTGGTTAGCGGGGGAAACCGGGGAGCTGTTTTTT.

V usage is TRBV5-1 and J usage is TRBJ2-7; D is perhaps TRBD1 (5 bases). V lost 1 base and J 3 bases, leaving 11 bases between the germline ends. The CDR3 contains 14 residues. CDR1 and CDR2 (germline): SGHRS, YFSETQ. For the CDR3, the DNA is TGCGCCAGCAGCTTGAATGCAGGGAACTACGAGCAGTACTTC. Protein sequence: CASSLNAGNYEQYF.

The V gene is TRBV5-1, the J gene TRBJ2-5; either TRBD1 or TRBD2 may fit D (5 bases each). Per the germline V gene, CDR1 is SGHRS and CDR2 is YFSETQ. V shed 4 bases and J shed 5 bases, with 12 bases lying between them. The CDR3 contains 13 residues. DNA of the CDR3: TGCGCCAGCAGCGGGGGACCGGCGGAGACCCAGTACTTC. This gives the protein CASSGGPAETQYF.

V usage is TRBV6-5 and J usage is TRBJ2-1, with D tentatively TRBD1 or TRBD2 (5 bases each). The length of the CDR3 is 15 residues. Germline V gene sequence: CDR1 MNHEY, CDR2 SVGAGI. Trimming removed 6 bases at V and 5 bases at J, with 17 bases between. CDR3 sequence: CASRTWDAINNEQFF. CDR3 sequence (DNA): TGTGCCAGCAGAACCTGGGACGCCATTAACAATGAGCAGTTCTTC.

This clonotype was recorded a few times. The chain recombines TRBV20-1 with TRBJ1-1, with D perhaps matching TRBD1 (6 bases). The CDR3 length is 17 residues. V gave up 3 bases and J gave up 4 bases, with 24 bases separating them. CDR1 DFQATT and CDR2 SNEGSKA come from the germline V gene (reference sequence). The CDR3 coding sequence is TGCAGTGCTAGCTCGTCGGGCAGGGGACGGGGTAGCACTGAAGCTTTCTTT. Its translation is CSASSSGRGRGSTEAFF.

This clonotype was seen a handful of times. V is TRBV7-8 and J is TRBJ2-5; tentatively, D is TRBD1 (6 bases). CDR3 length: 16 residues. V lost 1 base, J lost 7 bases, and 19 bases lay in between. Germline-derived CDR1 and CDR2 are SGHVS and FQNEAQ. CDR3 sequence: CASSLVAGALRGTQYF. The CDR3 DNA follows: TGTGCCAGCAGCTTAGTGGCAGGGGCCCTAAGAGGGACCCAGTACTTC.

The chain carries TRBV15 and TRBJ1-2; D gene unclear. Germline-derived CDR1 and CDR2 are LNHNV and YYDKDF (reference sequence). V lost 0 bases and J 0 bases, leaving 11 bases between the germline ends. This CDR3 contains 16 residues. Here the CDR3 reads CATSRDRDTPNYGYTF. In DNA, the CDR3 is TGTGCCACCAGCAGAGATAGAGACACTCCTAACTATGGCTACACCTTC.

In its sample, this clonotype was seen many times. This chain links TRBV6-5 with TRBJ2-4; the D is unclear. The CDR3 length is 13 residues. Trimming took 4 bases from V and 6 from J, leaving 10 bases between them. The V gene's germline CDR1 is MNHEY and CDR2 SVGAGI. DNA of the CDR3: TGTGCCAGCAGTTCCGGCCCAGGAAACATTCAGTACTTC. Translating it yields CASSSGPGNIQYF.

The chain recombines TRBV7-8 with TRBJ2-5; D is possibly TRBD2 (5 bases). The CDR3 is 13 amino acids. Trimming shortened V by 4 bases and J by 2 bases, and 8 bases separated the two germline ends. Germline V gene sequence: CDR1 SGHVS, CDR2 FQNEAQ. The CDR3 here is CASSYGLQETQYF. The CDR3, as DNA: TGTGCCAGCAGCTACGGACTGCAAGAGACCCAGTACTTC.

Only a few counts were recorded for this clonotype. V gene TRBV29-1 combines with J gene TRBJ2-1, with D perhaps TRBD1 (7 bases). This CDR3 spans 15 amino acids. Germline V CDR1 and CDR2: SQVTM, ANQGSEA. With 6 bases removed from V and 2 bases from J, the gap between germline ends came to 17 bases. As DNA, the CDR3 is TGCAGCGTCCCCGCGGGACAGAGGACCTACAATGAGCAGTTCTTC. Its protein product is CSVPAGQRTYNEQFF.

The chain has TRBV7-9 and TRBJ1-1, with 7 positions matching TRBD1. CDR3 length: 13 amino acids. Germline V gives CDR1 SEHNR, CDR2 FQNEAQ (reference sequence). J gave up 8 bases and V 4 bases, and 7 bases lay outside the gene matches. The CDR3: CASSSDREGEAFF. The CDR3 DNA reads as TGTGCCAGCAGCTCAGACAGGGAGGGGGAAGCTTTCTTT.